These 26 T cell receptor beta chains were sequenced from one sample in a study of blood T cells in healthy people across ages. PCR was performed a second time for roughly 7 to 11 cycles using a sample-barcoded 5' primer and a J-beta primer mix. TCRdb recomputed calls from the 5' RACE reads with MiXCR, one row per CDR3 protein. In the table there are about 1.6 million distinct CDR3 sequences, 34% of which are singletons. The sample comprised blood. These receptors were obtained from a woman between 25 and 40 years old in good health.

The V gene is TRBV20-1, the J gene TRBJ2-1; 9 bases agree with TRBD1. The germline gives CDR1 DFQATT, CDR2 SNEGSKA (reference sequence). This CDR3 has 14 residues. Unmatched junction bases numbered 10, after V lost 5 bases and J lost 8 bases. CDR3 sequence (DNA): TGCAGTGCTGGGGGACAGGGCTCGGCGGATGAGCAGTTCTTC. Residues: CSAGGQGSADEQFF.

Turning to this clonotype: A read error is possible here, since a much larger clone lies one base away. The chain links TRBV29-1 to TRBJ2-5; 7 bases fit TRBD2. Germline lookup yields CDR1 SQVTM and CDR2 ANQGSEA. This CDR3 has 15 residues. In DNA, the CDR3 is TGCAGCGTTGGGTCAATTTGGGGGGGGAAAGAGGCCCAGTACTTC. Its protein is CSVGSIWGGKEAQYF.

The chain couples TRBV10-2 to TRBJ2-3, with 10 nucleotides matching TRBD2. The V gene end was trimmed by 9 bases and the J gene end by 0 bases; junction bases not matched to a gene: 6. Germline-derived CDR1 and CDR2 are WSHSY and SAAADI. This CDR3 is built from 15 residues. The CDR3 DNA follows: TGCGCCAGTAAAGGACTAGCGGCTAGCACAGATACGCAGTATTTT. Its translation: CASKGLAASTDTQYF.

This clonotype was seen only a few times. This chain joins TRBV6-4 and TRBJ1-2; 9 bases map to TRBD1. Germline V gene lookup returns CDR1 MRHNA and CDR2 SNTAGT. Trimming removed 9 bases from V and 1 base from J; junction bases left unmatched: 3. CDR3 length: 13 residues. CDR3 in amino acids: CARGDRDNYGYTF. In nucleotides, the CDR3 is TGTGCCAGAGGGGACAGGGATAACTATGGCTACACCTTC.

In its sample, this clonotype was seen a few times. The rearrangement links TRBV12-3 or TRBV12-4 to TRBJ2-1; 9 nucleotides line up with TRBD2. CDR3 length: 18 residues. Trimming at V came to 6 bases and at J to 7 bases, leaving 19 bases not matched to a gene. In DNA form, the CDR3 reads TGTGCCAGCAGCCGGGGTGCCACGGGTGGCGGGGGGGCGAATGAGCAGTTCTTC. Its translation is CASSRGATGGGGANEQFF.

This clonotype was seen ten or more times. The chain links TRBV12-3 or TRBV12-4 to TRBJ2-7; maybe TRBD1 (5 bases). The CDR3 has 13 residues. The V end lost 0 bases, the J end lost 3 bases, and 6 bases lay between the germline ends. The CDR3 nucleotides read TGTGCCAGCAGTTTAGCGGGGCTCTACGAGCAGTACTTC. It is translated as CASSLAGLYEQYF.

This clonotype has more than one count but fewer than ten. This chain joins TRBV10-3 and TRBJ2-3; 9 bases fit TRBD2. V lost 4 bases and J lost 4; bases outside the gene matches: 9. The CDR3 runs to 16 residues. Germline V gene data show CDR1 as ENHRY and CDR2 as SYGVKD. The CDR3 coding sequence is TGTGCCATCAGTGGCTCGGCGGGGGGGGTTTCAGATACGCAGTATTTT. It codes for CAISGSAGGVSDTQYF.

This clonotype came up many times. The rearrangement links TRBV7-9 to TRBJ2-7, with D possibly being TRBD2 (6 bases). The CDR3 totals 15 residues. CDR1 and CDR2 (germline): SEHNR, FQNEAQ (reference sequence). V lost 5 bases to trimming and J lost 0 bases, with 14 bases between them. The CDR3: CASSPAAGSSYEQYF. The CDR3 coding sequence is TGTGCCAGCAGCCCAGCGGCGGGGAGCTCCTACGAGCAGTACTTC.

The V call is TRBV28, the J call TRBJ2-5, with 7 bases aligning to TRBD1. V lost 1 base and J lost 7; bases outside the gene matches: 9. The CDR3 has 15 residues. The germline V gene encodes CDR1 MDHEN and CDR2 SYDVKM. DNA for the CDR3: TGTGCCAGCAGTTTATTCGGGACAGATGTTGCGACCCAGTACTTC. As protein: CASSLFGTDVATQYF.

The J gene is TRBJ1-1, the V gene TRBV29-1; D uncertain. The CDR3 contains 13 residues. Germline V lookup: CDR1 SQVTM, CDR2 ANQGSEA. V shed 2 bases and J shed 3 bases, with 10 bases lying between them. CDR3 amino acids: CSVEKGADTEAFF. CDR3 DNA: TGCAGCGTTGAAAAGGGTGCGGACACTGAAGCTTTCTTT.

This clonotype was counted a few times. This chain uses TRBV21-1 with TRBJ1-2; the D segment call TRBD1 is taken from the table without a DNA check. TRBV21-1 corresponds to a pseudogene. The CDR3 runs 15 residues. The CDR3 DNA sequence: TGTGCCAGCAGCAACGGTATACAGGGTCCCTATGGCTACACCTTC. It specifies CASSNGIQGPYGYTF.

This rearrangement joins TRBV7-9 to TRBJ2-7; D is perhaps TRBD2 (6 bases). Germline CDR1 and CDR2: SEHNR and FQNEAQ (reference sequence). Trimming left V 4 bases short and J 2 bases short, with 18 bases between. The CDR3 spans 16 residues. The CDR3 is CASSWGLSGTPYEQYF. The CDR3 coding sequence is TGTGCCAGCAGCTGGGGACTCAGCGGAACCCCCTACGAGCAGTACTTC.

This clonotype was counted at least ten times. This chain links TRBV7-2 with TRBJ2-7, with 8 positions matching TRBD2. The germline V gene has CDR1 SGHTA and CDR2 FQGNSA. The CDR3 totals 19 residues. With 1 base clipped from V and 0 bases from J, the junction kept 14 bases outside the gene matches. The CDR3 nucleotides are TGTGCCAGCAGCTTAGGCGGTTGGCTAGCGGGTTCTAGCTCCTACGAGCAGTACTTC. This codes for CASSLGGWLAGSSSYEQYF.

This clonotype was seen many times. CDR3 loop: CASSNRDRIYNEQFF. The DNA for the CDR3 is TGTGCCAGCAGTAACCGGGACAGGATCTACAATGAGCAGTTCTTC. The chain carries TRBV7-9 and TRBJ2-1; 8 bases align to TRBD1. Germline V lookup: CDR1 SEHNR, CDR2 FQNEAQ (reference sequence). The CDR3 totals 15 residues. The J segment lost 3 bases and the V segment lost 6 bases, leaving 7 bases of the junction unmatched.

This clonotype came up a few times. This CDR3 reads CATSRDPGTDTQYF. CDR3 DNA sequence: TGTGCCACCAGCAGAGATCCTGGCACAGATACGCAGTATTTT. The chain couples TRBV15 to TRBJ2-3; no reliable D call. V lost 0 bases to trimming and J lost 1 base, with 5 bases between them. CDR1 and CDR2 (germline): LNHNV, YYDKDF (reference sequence). There are 14 residues in the CDR3.

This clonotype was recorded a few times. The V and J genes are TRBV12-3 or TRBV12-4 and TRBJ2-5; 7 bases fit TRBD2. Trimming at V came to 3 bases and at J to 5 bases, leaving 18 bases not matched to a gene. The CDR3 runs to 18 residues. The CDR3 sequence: CASSFSSILAERGETQYF. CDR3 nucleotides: TGTGCCAGCAGTTTTTCTAGTATCCTAGCGGAGAGAGGGGAGACCCAGTACTTC.

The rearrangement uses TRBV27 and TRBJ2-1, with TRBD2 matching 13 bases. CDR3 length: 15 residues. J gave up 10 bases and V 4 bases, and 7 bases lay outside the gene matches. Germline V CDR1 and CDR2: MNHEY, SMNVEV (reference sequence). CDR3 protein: CASSSGTSGKKEQFF. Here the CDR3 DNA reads TGTGCCAGCAGTTCCGGGACTAGCGGGAAGAAGGAGCAGTTCTTC.

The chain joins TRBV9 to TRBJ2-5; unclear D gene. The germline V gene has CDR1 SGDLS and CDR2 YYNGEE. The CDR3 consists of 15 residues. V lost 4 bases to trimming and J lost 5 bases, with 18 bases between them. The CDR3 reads CASSSTTAPPETQYF. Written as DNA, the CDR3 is TGTGCCAGCAGCTCCACCACGGCCCCTCCGGAGACCCAGTACTTC. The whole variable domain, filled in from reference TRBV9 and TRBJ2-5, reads DSGVTQTPKHLITATGQRVTLRCSPRSGDLSVYWYQQSLDQGLQFLIQYYNGEERAKGNILERFSAQQFPDLHSELNLSSLELGDSALYFCASSSTTAPPETQYFGPGTRLLVL.

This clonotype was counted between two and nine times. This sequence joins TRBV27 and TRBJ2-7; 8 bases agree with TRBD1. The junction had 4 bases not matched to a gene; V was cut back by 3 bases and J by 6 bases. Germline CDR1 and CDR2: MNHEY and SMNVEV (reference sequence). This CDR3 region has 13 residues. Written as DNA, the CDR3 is TGTGCCAGCAGTTTCAGGGGGCCGGGCGAGCAGTACTTC. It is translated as CASSFRGPGEQYF.

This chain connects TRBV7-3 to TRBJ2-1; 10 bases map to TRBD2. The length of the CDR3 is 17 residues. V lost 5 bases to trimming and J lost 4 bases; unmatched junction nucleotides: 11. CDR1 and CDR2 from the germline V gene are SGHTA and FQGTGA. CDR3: CASSPRIGLAAYNEQFF. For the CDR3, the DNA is TGTGCCAGCAGCCCGAGAATTGGACTAGCGGCGTACAATGAGCAGTTCTTC.

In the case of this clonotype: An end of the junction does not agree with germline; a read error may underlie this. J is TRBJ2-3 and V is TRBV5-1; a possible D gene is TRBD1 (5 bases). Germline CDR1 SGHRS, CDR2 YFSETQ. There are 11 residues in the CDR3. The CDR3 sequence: CASRFTGTQYF. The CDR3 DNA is TGCGCCAGCAGATTTACAGGTACGCAGTATTTT.

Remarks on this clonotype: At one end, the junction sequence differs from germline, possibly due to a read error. CDR3 residues: CASRKDSYEQCF. The CDR3, as DNA: TGTGCCAGCAGGAAAGACTCCTACGAGCAGTGCTTC. The chain is built from TRBV6-6 and TRBJ2-7, with no clear D. The CDR3 has 12 residues. Per the germline V gene, CDR1 is MNHNY and CDR2 is SVGAGI (reference sequence).

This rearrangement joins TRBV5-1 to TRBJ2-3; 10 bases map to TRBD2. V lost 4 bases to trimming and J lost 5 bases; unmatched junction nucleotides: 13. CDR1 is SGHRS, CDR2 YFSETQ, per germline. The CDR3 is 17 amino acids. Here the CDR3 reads CASSDVHSGRYEDTQYF. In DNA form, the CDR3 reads TGCGCCAGCAGCGACGTCCATAGCGGGAGGTATGAAGATACGCAGTATTTT.

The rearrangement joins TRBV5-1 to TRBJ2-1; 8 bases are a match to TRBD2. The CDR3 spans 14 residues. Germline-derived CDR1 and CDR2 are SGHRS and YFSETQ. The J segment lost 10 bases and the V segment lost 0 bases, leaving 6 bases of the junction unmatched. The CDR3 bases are TGCGCCAGCAGCTTGGACGGGGGGGGTTCGGAGCAGTTCTTC. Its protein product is CASSLDGGGSEQFF.

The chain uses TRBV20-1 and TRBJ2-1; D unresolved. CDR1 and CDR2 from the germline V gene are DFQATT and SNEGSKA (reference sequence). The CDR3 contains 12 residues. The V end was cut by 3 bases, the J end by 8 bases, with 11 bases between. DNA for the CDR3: TGCAGTGCTAGTGGTCTCGGTGATGAGCAGTTCTTC. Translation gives CSASGLGDEQFF.

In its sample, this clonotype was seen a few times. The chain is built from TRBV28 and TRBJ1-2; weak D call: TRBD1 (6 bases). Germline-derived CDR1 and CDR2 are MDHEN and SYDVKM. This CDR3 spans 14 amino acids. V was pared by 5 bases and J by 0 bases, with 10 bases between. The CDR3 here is CASSTGITNYGYTF. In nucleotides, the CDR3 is TGTGCCAGCAGTACAGGGATAACTAACTATGGCTACACCTTC.